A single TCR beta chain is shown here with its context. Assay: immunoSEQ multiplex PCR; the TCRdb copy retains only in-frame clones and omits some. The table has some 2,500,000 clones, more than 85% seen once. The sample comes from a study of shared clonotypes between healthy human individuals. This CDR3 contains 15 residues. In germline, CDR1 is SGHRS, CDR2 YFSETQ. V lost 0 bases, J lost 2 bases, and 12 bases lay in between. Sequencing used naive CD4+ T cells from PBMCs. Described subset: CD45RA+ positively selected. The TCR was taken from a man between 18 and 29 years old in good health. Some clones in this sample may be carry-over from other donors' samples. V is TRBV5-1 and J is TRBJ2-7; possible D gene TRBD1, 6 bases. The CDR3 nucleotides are TGCGCCAGCAGCTTGGATAACAGGGCCCCCTACGAGCAGTACTTC. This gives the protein CASSLDNRAPYEQYF.